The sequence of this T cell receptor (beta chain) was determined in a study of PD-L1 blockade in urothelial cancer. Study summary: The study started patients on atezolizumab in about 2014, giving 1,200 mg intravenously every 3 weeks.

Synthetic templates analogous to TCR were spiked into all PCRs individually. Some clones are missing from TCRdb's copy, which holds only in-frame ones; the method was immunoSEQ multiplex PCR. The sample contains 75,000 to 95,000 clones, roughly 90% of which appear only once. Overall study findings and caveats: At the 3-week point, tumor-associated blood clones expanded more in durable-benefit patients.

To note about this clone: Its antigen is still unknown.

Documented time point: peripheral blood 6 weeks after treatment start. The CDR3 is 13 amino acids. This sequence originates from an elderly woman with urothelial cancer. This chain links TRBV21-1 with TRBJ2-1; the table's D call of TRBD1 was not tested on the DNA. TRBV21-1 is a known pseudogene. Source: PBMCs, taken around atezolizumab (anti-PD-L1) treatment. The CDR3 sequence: CASSKAGHPIGFF. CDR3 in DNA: TGTGCCAGCAGCAAAGCCGGACACCCCATAGGGTTCTTC.